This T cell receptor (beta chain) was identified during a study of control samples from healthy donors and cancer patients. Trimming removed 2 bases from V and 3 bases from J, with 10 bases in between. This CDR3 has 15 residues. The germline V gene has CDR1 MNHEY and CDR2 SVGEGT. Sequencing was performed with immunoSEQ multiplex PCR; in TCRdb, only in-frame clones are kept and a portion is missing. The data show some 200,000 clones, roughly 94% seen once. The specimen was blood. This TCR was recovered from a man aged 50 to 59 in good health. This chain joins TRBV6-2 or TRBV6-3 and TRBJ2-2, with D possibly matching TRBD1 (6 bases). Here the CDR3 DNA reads TGTGCCAGCAGTTACGGGGGCAGGGACACCGGGGAGCTGTTTTTT. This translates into CASSYGGRDTGELFF.